This entry lists 10 T cell receptor beta chains sequenced from one sample in a study of blood T cell repertoires in COVID-19. Assay: immunoSEQ multiplex PCR; the TCRdb copy retains only in-frame clones and omits some. The repertoire holds about 98,000 clones, with around 81% as singletons. The specimen was peripheral blood. These receptor sequences come from a man in his fifties or sixties with acute or convalescent COVID-19.

The rearrangement links TRBV2 to TRBJ1-5, with 7 bases identical to TRBD1. The CDR3 sequence is 13 residues long. Germline trimming cut 10 bases from V and 3 bases from J; bases unmatched to any gene: 6. Germline CDR1 and CDR2: SNHLY and FYNNEI. The CDR3 region has the DNA TGTGCCACACAGGGACAGTCCAATCAGCCCCAGCATTTT. Its protein product is CATQGQSNQPQHF.

Written as DNA, the CDR3 is TGTGCCAGCAGCGGAGGGGGCTACTCACCCCTCCACTTT. Translated: CASSGGGYSPLHF. V gene TRBV11-3 combines with J gene TRBJ1-6; 7 bases agree with TRBD1. CDR3 size: 13 residues. Germline values: CDR1 SGHNT, CDR2 YENEEA. With 5 bases clipped from V and 10 bases from J, the junction kept 5 bases outside the gene matches.

The CDR3 bases are TGTGCCTGGACTGTCCCCGGGACAGGGGATGAAAAACTGTTTTTT. As protein: CAWTVPGTGDEKLFF. V gene TRBV30 combines with J gene TRBJ1-4; 10 bases match TRBD1. V lost 4 bases to trimming and J lost 6 bases; unmatched junction nucleotides: 8. Germline CDR1 is GTSNPN and CDR2 is SVGIG (reference sequence). The CDR3 contains 15 residues.

The chain has TRBV6-5 and TRBJ1-4, with unresolved D. The CDR3 runs to 13 residues. V was pared by 11 bases and J by 5 bases, with 15 bases between. From germline, CDR1 is MNHEY and CDR2 SVGAGI. The CDR3, as DNA: TGTGCCGCGTCGAACGGGATAAATGAAAAACTGTTTTTT. Translation gives CAASNGINEKLFF.

This chain joins TRBV18 and TRBJ1-1; no clear D gene. Trimming removed 2 bases at V and 4 bases at J, with 14 bases between. Germline CDR1 reads KGHSH; CDR2 reads LQKENI. This CDR3 spans 15 amino acids. As DNA, the CDR3 is TGTGCCAGCTCACCAGGGGAGGAGAAGGGCACTGAAGCTTTCTTT. Protein: CASSPGEEKGTEAFF.

The CDR3 region has the DNA TGCGCCAGCAGCCAAGGACAGGGTGTGAACGAGCAGTACTTC. This translates into CASSQGQGVNEQYF. This chain links TRBV4-1 with TRBJ2-7; 7 nucleotides agree with TRBD1. The CDR3 has 14 residues. Germline CDR1 is MGHRA and CDR2 is YSYEKL. Trimming at V came to 1 base and at J to 5 bases, leaving 5 bases not matched to a gene.

This rearrangement joins TRBV30 to TRBJ2-3, with 12 bases identical to TRBD2. J lost 6 bases, V lost 3 bases, and 7 bases had no gene match. The germline gives CDR1 GTSNPN, CDR2 SVGIG (reference sequence). CDR3 size: 15 residues. CDR3 sequence reads: CAWRRLAGGPDTQYF. The CDR3 DNA reads TGTGCCTGGAGAAGGCTAGCGGGGGGGCCGGATACGCAGTATTTT.

The chain uses TRBV5-1 and TRBJ2-7; D is perhaps TRBD1 (5 bases). The CDR3 sequence is 12 residues long. Trimming pared 3 bases from V and 6 bases from J, leaving 10 bases between. Germline assignment: CDR1 SGHRS and CDR2 YFSETQ. The chain's CDR3 is CASSYGQSEQYF. CDR3 sequence (DNA): TGCGCCAGCAGCTACGGACAAAGCGAGCAGTACTTC.

The rearrangement joins TRBV27 to TRBJ2-3; TRBD2 matches at 8 bases. The CDR3 extends over 17 amino acids. CDR1 and CDR2 from the germline V gene are MNHEY and SMNVEV (reference sequence). The V gene end was trimmed by 5 bases and the J gene end by 2 bases; junction bases not matched to a gene: 12. The CDR3 spells CASSEPGPGGNTDTQYF. The CDR3 region has the DNA TGTGCCAGCAGTGAACCCGGTCCGGGAGGGAACACAGATACGCAGTATTTT.

V gene TRBV5-1 combines with J gene TRBJ2-2; 11 bases match TRBD2. V shed 3 bases and J 0 bases; nucleotides not matched to a gene: 10. This CDR3 is 19 amino acids long. The germline CDR1 and CDR2 sequences are SGHRS and YFSETQ. Written as DNA, the CDR3 is TGCGCCAGCAGCTCAAGCAGGACTAGCGGGCACCCGAACACCGGGGAGCTGTTTTTT. Its translation: CASSSSRTSGHPNTGELFF.